The clone carrying this T cell receptor (beta chain) is a singleton in its sample. Antigen: not known. The PCR employed 60 Vbeta primers together with 13 Jbeta primers. Original data processing: The authors later counted roughly 87 million unique TCR beta chains, approximately 10 million of them shared. Measured with immunoSEQ multiplex PCR; TCRdb has only the in-frame clones, and not every one. V and J calls plus clone size are reproduced from that table; the DNA served to infer D and trimming. The sample carries about 160,000 clones, about 71% recorded once. CDR1 and CDR2 from the germline V gene are SGHTA and FQGNSA. Losses at the gene ends were 3 bases for V and 2 bases for J; bases not matched to a gene: 5. This CDR3 spans 15 amino acids. These data belong to a study of cytomegalovirus exposure and HLA in healthy donors. Study-level findings and limits: In an earlier analysis, in about 530 donors, most V segments appeared productive either ~87% or ~30% of the time. Owing to their indistinguishability, certain V segments, notably TRBV6-2 and TRBV6-3, were excluded. A missense variant in DCLRE1C was later tied to TCR beta V- and J-gene trimming.

The chain employs TRBV7-2 and TRBJ2-7; 9 positions agree with TRBD1. The TCR sequence derives from a woman aged 25-40 years in good health and CMV-seronegative. Sequencing was carried out using PBMCs. CDR3 loop: CASSFGGTGTYEQYF. In DNA, the CDR3 is TGTGCCAGCAGCTTTGGAGGGACAGGGACCTACGAGCAGTACTTC.